What follows is one T cell receptor (beta chain) and its context. Its specificity is not known. This entry is derived from a study of blood T cells in healthy people across ages. General observations from the study: A roughly linear age-dependent decrease characterized TCR beta diversity per million T cells.

The second PCR ran about 6 to 12 cycles with a sample-barcoded 5' primer and J-beta primers. One entry per CDR3 protein results from TCRdb running MiXCR on the 5' RACE reads. The sample holds 500,000 to 600,000 distinct CDR3 sequences; 27% are singletons and the top ten take approximately 18%. The germline V gene has CDR1 MGHRA and CDR2 YSYEKL. The CDR3 totals 16 residues. V lost 4 bases to trimming and J lost 6 bases, with 21 bases between them. The chain carries TRBV4-1 and TRBJ1-2; D may be TRBD1 (6 bases). Source material: blood. This receptor was obtained from a woman in her 70s in good health. The CDR3 region has the DNA TGCGCCAGCAGCCGGGACCAGACAGGTGCCTACCATGGCTACACCTTC. Protein sequence: CASSRDQTGAYHGYTF.